This T cell receptor (beta chain) was recorded in a study of T cells after yellow fever vaccination. Study-wide background: SMART-Seq v4 Ultra Low Input handled preparation of low-cell-number fractions.

TCRdb itself ran the 5' RACE reads through MiXCR, one entry per CDR3 protein. There are 350,000 to 450,000 distinct CDR3 sequences in the sample; around 6.4% occur only once, and about 15% lies in the top ten. This clonotype was picked up a small number of times. V lost 1 base to trimming and J lost 6 bases, with 12 bases between them. The CDR3 totals 15 residues. Germline CDR1 reads SGHTA; CDR2 reads FQGNSA. This sequence joins TRBV7-2 and TRBJ2-2, with unresolved D. The sequence derives from a young man who received the YFV17D yellow fever vaccine. The sequences come from PBMCs, collected 5 days after the yellow fever booster vaccination. The CDR3 DNA reads TGTGCCAGCAGCTTAGTAGTCCTGAGCGCCGGGGAGCTGTTTTTT. Translation gives CASSLVVLSAGELFF.